The subject of this entry is one T cell receptor (beta chain). This CDR3 comprises 15 residues. V lost 4 bases and J lost 4; bases outside the gene matches: 6. Per the germline V gene, CDR1 is KGHDR and CDR2 is SFDVKD. This entry is derived from a study of T-cell memory formation after mild COVID-19. MiXCR, run by TCRdb on the 5' RACE reads, gives a single entry per CDR3 protein. The data show approximately 150,000 distinct CDR3 sequences, 15% to 20% seen once. The receptor comes from an adult woman who had mild COVID-19 (a few samples of this study predate the infection). Cell type and time point are not known. Sequencing used PBMCs or a T cell subset sorted from them (not recorded which). The chain carries TRBV24-1 and TRBJ2-3; 8 bases are shared with TRBD2. The CDR3 sequence is CATSERGRNPDTQYF. The DNA for the CDR3 is TGTGCCACCAGTGAACGCGGGAGGAACCCAGATACGCAGTATTTT.